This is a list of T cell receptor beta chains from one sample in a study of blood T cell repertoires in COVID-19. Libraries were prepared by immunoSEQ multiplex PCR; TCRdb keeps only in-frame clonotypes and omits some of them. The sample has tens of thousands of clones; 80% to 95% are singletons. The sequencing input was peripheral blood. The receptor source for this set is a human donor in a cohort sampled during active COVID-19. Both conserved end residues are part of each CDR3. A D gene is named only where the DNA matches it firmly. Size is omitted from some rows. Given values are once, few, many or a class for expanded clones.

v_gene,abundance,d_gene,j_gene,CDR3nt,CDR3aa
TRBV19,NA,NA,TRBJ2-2,TGTGCCAGTAGTATGCAGGCGGGCACCGGGGAGCTGTTTTTT,CASSMQAGTGELFF
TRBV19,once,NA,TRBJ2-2,TGTGCCAGTAGTATTCCCCTTTTAGCGTCGAACACCGGGGAGCTGTTTTTT,CASSIPLLASNTGELFF
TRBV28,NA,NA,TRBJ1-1,TGTGCCAGCAGGCGGCCCCCAACAAGTCTGGCTTTCTTT,CASRRPPTSLAFF
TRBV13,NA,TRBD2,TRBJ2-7,TGTGCCAGCAGCACCACTAGCGGGAGGGCCTCGGACGAGCAGTACTTC,CASSTTSGRASDEQYF
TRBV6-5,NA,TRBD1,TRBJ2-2,TGTGCCAGTAGAGGGGGACAGACGAACACCGGGGAGCTGTTTTTT,CASRGGQTNTGELFF
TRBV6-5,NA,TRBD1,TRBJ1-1,TGTGCCAGCACCCAGACAGGGAGGTCCGAAGCTTTCTTT,CASTQTGRSEAFF
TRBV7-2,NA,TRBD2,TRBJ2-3,TGTGCCAGCAGCTTAGACACGACTAGCGGGAGTAGCGGTACGCAGTATTTT,CASSLDTTSGSSGTQYF
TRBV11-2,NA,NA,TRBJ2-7,TGTGCCAGCAGCTTAGGAGGGAGCTCCTACGAGCAGTACTTC,CASSLGGSSYEQYF
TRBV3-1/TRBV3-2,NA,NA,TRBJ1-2,TGTGCCAGCAGCCCGGACACCAACTATGGCTACACCTTC,CASSPDTNYGYTF
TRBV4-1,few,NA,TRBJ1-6,TGCGCCAGCAGCCAAGATCCAGTCCAATACCCCCTCCACTTT,CASSQDPVQYPLHF
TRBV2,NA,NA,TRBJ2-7,TGTGCCAGCAGGCCCGATCTACCGTCCTACGAGCAGTACTTC,CASRPDLPSYEQYF
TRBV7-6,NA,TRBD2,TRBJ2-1,TGTGCCAGCAGCTTAGCGGGCGGGAGGCCCTACAATGAGCAGTTCTTC,CASSLAGGRPYNEQFF
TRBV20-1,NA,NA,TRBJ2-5,TGCAGTGCTAGTTCTACTATCGTTGAGACCCAGTACTTC,CSASSTIVETQYF
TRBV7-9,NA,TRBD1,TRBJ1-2,TGTGCCAGCAGCAACCGGGACAGGGCTAACTATGGCTACACCTTC,CASSNRDRANYGYTF
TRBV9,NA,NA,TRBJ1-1,TGTGCCAGCAGCGCAGAACAGGGGAACACTGAAGCTTTCTTT,CASSAEQGNTEAFF
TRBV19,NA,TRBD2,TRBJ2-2,TGTGCCAGTACTTCTCTAGCGGGAGTACGAGGGACCGGGGAGCTGTTTTTT,CASTSLAGVRGTGELFF
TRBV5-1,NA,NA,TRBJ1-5,TGCGCCAGCAGCTTGGATTCTGGAAGAGGGCAGCCCCAGCATTTT,CASSLDSGRGQPQHF
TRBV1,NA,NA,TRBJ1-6,TGCACCAGCAGCCAAGGGGGAGCCTATAATTCACCCCTCCACTTT,CTSSQGGAYNSPLHF
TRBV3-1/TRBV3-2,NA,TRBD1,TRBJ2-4,TGTGCCAGCAGCCAAGCTTCAGGGGGAGCAGCCAAAAACATTCAGTACTTC,CASSQASGGAAKNIQYF
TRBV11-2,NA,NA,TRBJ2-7,TGTGCCAGCAGCTTAGGCAGGTGGGAGCAGTACTTC,CASSLGRWEQYF
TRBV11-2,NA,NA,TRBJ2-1,TGTGCCAGCAGCCCAGCTAGGGGGAAAAATGAGCAGTTCTTC,CASSPARGKNEQFF
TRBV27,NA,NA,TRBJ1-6,TGTGCCAGCAGTCCAGGGAACCAAAATTCACCCCTCCACTTT,CASSPGNQNSPLHF
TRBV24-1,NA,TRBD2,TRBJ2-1,TGTGCCACCCGCCTGTCGGGTCGGGGGGAGAATGAGCAGTTCTTC,CATRLSGRGENEQFF
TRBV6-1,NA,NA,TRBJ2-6,TGTGCCAGCAGTGTTCGCAGGGTATCTCCTGGGGCCAACGTCCTGACTTTC,CASSVRRVSPGANVLTF
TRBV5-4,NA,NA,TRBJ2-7,TGTGCCAGCACCAATGGGGGGGGCTGGATGGGAAACGAGCAGTACTTC,CASTNGGGWMGNEQYF
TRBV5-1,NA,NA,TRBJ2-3,TGCGCCAGCAGCTTGGCCGGGGTCGCGGATACGCAGTATTTT,CASSLAGVADTQYF
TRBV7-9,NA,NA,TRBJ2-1,TGTGCCAGCAGCCCAACAGGGCTTCTGCATAATGAGCAGTTCTTC,CASSPTGLLHNEQFF